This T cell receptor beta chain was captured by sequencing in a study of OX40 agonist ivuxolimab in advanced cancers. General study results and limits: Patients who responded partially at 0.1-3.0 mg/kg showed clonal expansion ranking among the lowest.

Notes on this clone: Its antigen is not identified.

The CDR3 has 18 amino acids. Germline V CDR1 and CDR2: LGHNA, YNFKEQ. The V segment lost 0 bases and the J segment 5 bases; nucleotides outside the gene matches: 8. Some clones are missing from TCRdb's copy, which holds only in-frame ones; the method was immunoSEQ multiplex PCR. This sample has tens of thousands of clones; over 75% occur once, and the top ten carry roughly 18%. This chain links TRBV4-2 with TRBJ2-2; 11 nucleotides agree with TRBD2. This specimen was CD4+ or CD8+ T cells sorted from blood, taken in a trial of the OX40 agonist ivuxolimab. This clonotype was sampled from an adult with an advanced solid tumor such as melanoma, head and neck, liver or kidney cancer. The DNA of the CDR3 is TGTGCCAGCAGCCAAGATCCCATTGGGACTAGCGGTACCGGGGAGCTGTTTTTT. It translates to CASSQDPIGTSGTGELFF.